This TCR beta chain derives from a study of T-cell memory formation after mild COVID-19. Germline V gives CDR1 ENHRY, CDR2 SYGVKD. The length of the CDR3 is 15 residues. As to this clonotype: The target antigen is unknown. Sequence at one end of the junction differs from germline and may be a read error.

Study results and caveats: CD4+ clones that contracted lay mainly in CM and EM; CD8+ ones lay in EMRA.

Via MiXCR, TCRdb re-called the 5' RACE reads, giving one row per CDR3 protein. The table shows about 130,000 distinct CDR3 sequences, with over 15% occurring only once. The sequence derives from a man between 18 and 35 years old who had mild COVID-19 (a few samples of this study predate the infection). Cell type and time point are not known. The chain joins TRBV10-3 to TRBJ2-6, with 7 bases matching TRBD2. Specimen: PBMCs or a T cell subset sorted from them (not recorded which). CDR3 loop: CAISAQLGGGNVLTF. The CDR3 DNA sequence: TGTGCCATCAGTGCCCAGCTGGGGGGGGGCAACGTCCTGACTTTC.